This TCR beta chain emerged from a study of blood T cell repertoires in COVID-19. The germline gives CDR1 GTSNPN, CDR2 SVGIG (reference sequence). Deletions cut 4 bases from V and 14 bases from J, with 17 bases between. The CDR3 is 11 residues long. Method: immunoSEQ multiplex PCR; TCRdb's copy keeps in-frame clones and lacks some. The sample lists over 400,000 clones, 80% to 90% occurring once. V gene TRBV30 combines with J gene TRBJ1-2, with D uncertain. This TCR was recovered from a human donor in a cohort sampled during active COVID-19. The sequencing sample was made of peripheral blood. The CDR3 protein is CAWNTLVAVTF. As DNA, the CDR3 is TGTGCCTGGAACACCTTGGTGGCTGTTACCTTC. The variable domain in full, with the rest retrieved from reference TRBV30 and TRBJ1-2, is SQTIHQWPATLVQPVGSPLSLECTVEGTSNPNLYWYRQAAGRGLQLLFYSVGIGQISSEVPQNLSASRPQDRQFILSSKKLLLSDSGFYLCAWNTLVAVTFGSGTRLTVV.